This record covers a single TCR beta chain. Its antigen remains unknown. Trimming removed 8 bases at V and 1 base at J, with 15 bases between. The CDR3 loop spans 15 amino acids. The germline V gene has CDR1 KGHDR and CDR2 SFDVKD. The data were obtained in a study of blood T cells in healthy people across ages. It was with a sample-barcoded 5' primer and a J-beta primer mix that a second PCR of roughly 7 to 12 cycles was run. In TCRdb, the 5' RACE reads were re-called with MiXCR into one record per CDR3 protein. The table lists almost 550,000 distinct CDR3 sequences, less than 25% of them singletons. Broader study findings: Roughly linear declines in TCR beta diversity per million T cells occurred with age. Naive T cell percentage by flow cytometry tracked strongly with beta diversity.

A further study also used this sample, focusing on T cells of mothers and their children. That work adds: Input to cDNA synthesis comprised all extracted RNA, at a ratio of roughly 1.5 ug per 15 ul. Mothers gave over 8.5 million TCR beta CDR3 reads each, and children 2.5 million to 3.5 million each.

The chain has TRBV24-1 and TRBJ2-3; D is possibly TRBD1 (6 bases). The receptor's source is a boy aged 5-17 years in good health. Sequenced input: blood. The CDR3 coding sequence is TGTGCCACCATGGGATTGTCAGGGGGCACAGATACGCAGTATTTT. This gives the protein CATMGLSGGTDTQYF.